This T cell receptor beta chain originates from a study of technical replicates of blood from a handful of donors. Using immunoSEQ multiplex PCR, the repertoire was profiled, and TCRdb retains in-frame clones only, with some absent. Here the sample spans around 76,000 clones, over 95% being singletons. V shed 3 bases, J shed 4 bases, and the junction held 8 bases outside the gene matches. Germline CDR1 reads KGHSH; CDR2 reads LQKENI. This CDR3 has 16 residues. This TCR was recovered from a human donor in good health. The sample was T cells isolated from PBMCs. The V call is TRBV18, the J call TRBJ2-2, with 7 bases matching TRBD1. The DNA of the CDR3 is TGTGCCAGCTCACCCTACAGGGGCGCCGGCACCGGGGAGCTGTTTTTT. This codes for CASSPYRGAGTGELFF.